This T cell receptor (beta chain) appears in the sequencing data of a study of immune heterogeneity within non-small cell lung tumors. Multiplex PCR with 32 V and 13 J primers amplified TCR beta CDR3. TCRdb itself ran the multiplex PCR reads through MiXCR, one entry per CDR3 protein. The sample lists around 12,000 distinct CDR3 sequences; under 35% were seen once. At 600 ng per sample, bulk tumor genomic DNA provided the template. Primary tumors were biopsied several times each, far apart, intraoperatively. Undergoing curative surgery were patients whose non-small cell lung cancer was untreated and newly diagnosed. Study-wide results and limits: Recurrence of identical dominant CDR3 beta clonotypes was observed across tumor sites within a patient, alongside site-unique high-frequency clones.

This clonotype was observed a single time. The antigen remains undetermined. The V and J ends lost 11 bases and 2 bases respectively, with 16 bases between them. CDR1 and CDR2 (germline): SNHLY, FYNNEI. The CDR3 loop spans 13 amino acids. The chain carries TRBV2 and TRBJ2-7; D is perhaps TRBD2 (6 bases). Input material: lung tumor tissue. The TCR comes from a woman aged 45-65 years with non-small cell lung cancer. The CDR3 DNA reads TGTGCCGTGACGACTAGAATGCCCTACGAGCAGTACTTC. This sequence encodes CAVTTRMPYEQYF.